The rows below give T cell receptor beta chains drawn from one sample of a study of Tregs in tolerant kidney transplant recipients. Data came from immunoSEQ multiplex PCR; TCRdb stores just in-frame clones and leaves some out. The sample has over 55,000 clones; over 70% are singletons. The material sequenced was CD4+ T cells from blood. These receptors were taken from a human donor in good health. The CDR3 runs from the conserved cysteine through the conserved F or W. A D gene is named only where the DNA matches it firmly. Rows may omit the clone size; those that give it use once, few, many or a size class.

CDR3 length: 16; D gene: .; J gene: TRBJ2-3; V gene: TRBV6-5; clone size: .; CDR3 protein: CASSYRRFSSTDTQYF; CDR3 DNA: TGTGCCAGCAGTTATAGGCGGTTCTCTAGCACAGATACGCAGTATTTT
CDR3 length: 10; D gene: .; J gene: TRBJ2-5; V gene: TRBV7-9; clone size: .; CDR3 protein: CATRTGTQYF; CDR3 DNA: TGTGCCACGAGGACCGGGACCCAGTACTTC
CDR3 length: 12; D gene: TRBD2; J gene: TRBJ2-7; V gene: TRBV2; clone size: .; CDR3 protein: CASRGLVHEQYF; CDR3 DNA: TGTGCCAGCAGAGGACTAGTCCACGAGCAGTACTTC
CDR3 length: 16; D gene: .; J gene: TRBJ1-2; V gene: TRBV4-3; clone size: .; CDR3 protein: CASSQERGLSPYGYTF; CDR3 DNA: TGCGCCAGCAGCCAAGAGCGGGGGCTATCCCCCTATGGCTACACCTTC
CDR3 length: 14; D gene: .; J gene: TRBJ2-1; V gene: TRBV5-6; clone size: .; CDR3 protein: CASLGDPLYNEQFF; CDR3 DNA: TGTGCCAGCCTGGGGGATCCCCTCTACAATGAGCAGTTCTTC
CDR3 length: 15; D gene: TRBD2; J gene: TRBJ2-1; V gene: TRBV19; clone size: .; CDR3 protein: CASSIRREGSDEQFF; CDR3 DNA: TGTGCCAGTAGTATTCGTCGGGAGGGAAGTGATGAGCAGTTCTTC
CDR3 length: 14; D gene: TRBD1; J gene: TRBJ1-2; V gene: TRBV7-9; clone size: .; CDR3 protein: CASSLLGQAGGYTF; CDR3 DNA: TGTGCCAGCAGCTTACTAGGACAGGCGGGGGGCTACACCTTC
CDR3 length: 16; D gene: .; J gene: TRBJ1-5; V gene: TRBV12-5; clone size: .; CDR3 protein: CASGEAGLRGNQPQHF; CDR3 DNA: TGTGCTAGTGGTGAGGCAGGCCTACGAGGCAATCAGCCCCAGCATTTT
CDR3 length: 16; D gene: TRBD2; J gene: TRBJ2-1; V gene: TRBV6-6; clone size: .; CDR3 protein: CASSSRWSGTGNEQFF; CDR3 DNA: TGTGCCAGCAGTTCCAGATGGAGCGGGACTGGGAATGAGCAGTTCTTC
CDR3 length: 12; D gene: .; J gene: TRBJ1-2; V gene: TRBV11-1; clone size: once; CDR3 protein: CASSGRARGYTF; CDR3 DNA: TGTGCCAGCAGTGGCAGGGCGCGGGGCTACACCTTC
CDR3 length: 13; D gene: TRBD1; J gene: TRBJ2-5; V gene: TRBV9; clone size: .; CDR3 protein: CASSPRTGQTQYF; CDR3 DNA: TGTGCCAGCAGCCCCCGGACAGGGCAGACCCAGTACTTC
CDR3 length: 14; D gene: .; J gene: TRBJ2-7; V gene: TRBV6-5; clone size: .; CDR3 protein: CASSYSRGTYEQYF; CDR3 DNA: TGTGCCAGCAGTTACTCGCGAGGAACCTACGAGCAGTACTTC
CDR3 length: 13; D gene: .; J gene: TRBJ2-7; V gene: TRBV2; clone size: .; CDR3 protein: CASSDLVGYEQYF; CDR3 DNA: TGTGCCAGCAGTGATTTGGTGGGATACGAGCAGTACTTC
CDR3 length: 17; D gene: .; J gene: TRBJ2-5; V gene: TRBV21-1; clone size: .; CDR3 protein: CASSPRRTSGDCETQYF; CDR3 DNA: TGTGCCAGCAGCCCTAGAAGGACTAGCGGGGATTGTGAGACCCAGTACTTC
CDR3 length: 15; D gene: .; J gene: TRBJ1-2; V gene: TRBV2; clone size: many; CDR3 protein: CASTEGAGEYYGYTF; CDR3 DNA: TGTGCCAGCACTGAAGGGGCAGGGGAGTACTATGGCTACACCTTC